These T cell receptor beta chains were read from a single sample in a study of shared clonotypes between healthy human individuals. Profiling relied on immunoSEQ multiplex PCR, and the TCRdb table lists in-frame clones only, not all of them. The table includes millions of clones, more than 85% detected once. Sequenced material: naive CD8+ T cells from PBMCs. The receptors were gathered from a man younger than 35 in good health. Some clones in this sample may be carry-over from other donors' samples. CDR3s include the opening cysteine and the closing phenylalanine or tryptophan. A D gene is named only where the DNA matches it firmly. A row's size may be missing; if present it is once, few, many or a size class.

TGTGCCAGCAGTGAGACTAGCGGGAGAACAAATGAGCAGTTCTTC	CASSETSGRTNEQFF	TRBV27	TRBJ2-1	TRBD2	-
TGTGCCAGCAGCTTCATCCATGGCTACACCTTC	CASSFIHGYTF	TRBV7-9	TRBJ1-2	-	-
TGTGCCAGCAGCTCCGCCCCAAGAGAGACCCAGTACTTC	CASSSAPRETQYF	TRBV11-2	TRBJ2-5	-	-
TGTGCCAGTAGTAGTTTTAAGGGGAATCAGCCCCAGCATTTT	CASSSFKGNQPQHF	TRBV19	TRBJ1-5	-	-
TGCGCCAGCAGCCAATTGTCTAGCGGATGGGGCTCGGCCAAAAACATTCAGTACTTC	CASSQLSSGWGSAKNIQYF	TRBV4-1	TRBJ2-4	TRBD2	-
TGTGCCAGCAGCTTGGAGGGGACAGGGGGCCTTGAAGCTTTCTTT	CASSLEGTGGLEAFF	TRBV5-5	TRBJ1-1	TRBD1	-
TGTGCCAGCAGCTCCTTAGCGGGAGCGAATGAGCAGTTCTTC	CASSSLAGANEQFF	TRBV7-3	TRBJ2-1	TRBD2	-
TGTGCCAGCAGTTACCTTCGGGGGAAGAATGAGCAGTTCTTC	CASSYLRGKNEQFF	TRBV6-5	TRBJ2-1	-	-
TGTGCCAGCAGTTCCCGGACGGAAAACTATGGCTACACCTTC	CASSSRTENYGYTF	TRBV27	TRBJ1-2	-	-
TGTGCCAGCAGTGAAGCCAGCAGCTCTTATAGCAATCAGCCCCAGCATTTT	CASSEASSSYSNQPQHF	TRBV6-1	TRBJ1-5	-	-
TGTGCCAGTAGTATAAGGGACGGAGGACAGCCCCAGCATTTT	CASSIRDGGQPQHF	TRBV19	TRBJ1-5	-	-
TGTGCCAGTACTAGGACAGGAACGAACTATGGCTACACCTTC	CASTRTGTNYGYTF	TRBV19	TRBJ1-2	TRBD1	once
TGTGCCAGCAATCCGGCTACCCGCCGAGAGACCCAGTACTTC	CASNPATRRETQYF	TRBV6-1	TRBJ2-5	-	-
TGTGCCAGCAGCCAAATAACTATGAATACGCAGTATTTT	CASSQITMNTQYF	TRBV7-2	TRBJ2-3	-	-
TGTGCCAGCAGCTTGTCCGCCCCTGGCACCGGGGAGCTGTTTTTT	CASSLSAPGTGELFF	TRBV5-4	TRBJ2-2	-	-
TGTGCCAGCAGCGACACAACCTCAGACAGGTTCTCCAATCAGCCCCAGCATTTT	CASSDTTSDRFSNQPQHF	TRBV7-3	TRBJ1-5	-	once
TGTGCCAGCAGTGACTCTGAGTCGGGGGCCAACGTCCTGACTTTC	CASSDSESGANVLTF	TRBV6-4	TRBJ2-6	-	-
TGTGCCAGCAGCGATGGGACCCCACAGGGCCAAGAGACCCAGTACTTC	CASSDGTPQGQETQYF	TRBV11-3	TRBJ2-5	-	-
TGTGCCAGCAGCTTGTTCCCTAGCGGGAGCCACGAGCAGTACTTC	CASSLFPSGSHEQYF	TRBV11-2	TRBJ2-7	TRBD2	-
TGTGCCAGCAGCTTAGATGTGGGGGTCTATGGCTACACCTTC	CASSLDVGVYGYTF	TRBV7-9	TRBJ1-2	-	-
TGCAGCGTTGACGTGGACGAGCAGTACTTC	CSVDVDEQYF	TRBV29-1	TRBJ2-7	-	-
TGTGCCACCAGGAAACCCGGGACAGGGTTGGGTGAGCAGTACTTC	CATRKPGTGLGEQYF	TRBV15	TRBJ2-7	TRBD1	-
TGTGCCAGCAGCAAAGCAGGACAGGGACCCTACAATGAGCAGTTCTTC	CASSKAGQGPYNEQFF	TRBV21-1	TRBJ2-1	-	-
TGTGCCAGCAGCCAAGGACTAGCGGGGTCACTTGACAATGAGCAGTTCTTC	CASSQGLAGSLDNEQFF	TRBV4-2	TRBJ2-1	TRBD2	-
TGTGCCAGCAACCCGGGCCCCTACTTTGGCTCGTACTTC	CASNPGPYFGSYF	TRBV28	TRBJ2-7	-	-
TGTGCCAGCAGCCGGCGCAGCCTTAGGAGCGGGGCCGGTGGGGCCAACGTCCTGACTTTC	CASSRRSLRSGAGGANVLTF	TRBV4-2	TRBJ2-6	TRBD2	-
TGTGCCAGCAGCGGTGCCCTGGCGGGGGGGAACACTGAAGCTTTCTTT	CASSGALAGGNTEAFF	TRBV9	TRBJ1-1	-	-
TGTGCCAGCAGTGTCTTGGACAGGGGGCTGGAGCAGTACTTC	CASSVLDRGLEQYF	TRBV2	TRBJ2-7	TRBD1	-
TGTGCCAGCAGCTTAGGCCCAGGGGACCCCCAAGAGACCCAGTACTTC	CASSLGPGDPQETQYF	TRBV7-9	TRBJ2-5	-	-
TGTGCCAGTAGTATATATGGGGGCGACACCGGGGAGCTGTTTTTT	CASSIYGGDTGELFF	TRBV19	TRBJ2-2	-	-
TGTGCCAGCAGCTTAGGGGACAGGGGGCAAGAGACCCAGTACTTC	CASSLGDRGQETQYF	TRBV13	TRBJ2-5	TRBD1	-
TGTGCCAGCAGCCAAGGGACGCCCACTGAAGCTTTCTTT	CASSQGTPTEAFF	TRBV7-9	TRBJ1-1	-	-
TGCAGCGTTGACTGGGGTAGTGAGCAGTTCTTC	CSVDWGSEQFF	TRBV29-1	TRBJ2-1	-	-
TGTGCCTGGAGTGTATCGCCTAGCGGGAGCCACGAGCAGTACTTC	CAWSVSPSGSHEQYF	TRBV30	TRBJ2-7	TRBD2	-
TGTGCCAGCAGCTTAGTTGTGGGAGTGGCCGAGCAGTACTTC	CASSLVVGVAEQYF	TRBV11-2	TRBJ2-7	-	-
TGTGCCAGCAGCCTATGGACGCTTACTGAAGCTTTCTTT	CASSLWTLTEAFF	TRBV5-5	TRBJ1-1	-	-
TGTGCTAGTGGTTTGGTGGGGGGCAATGAGCAGTTCTTC	CASGLVGGNEQFF	TRBV12-5	TRBJ2-1	-	-
TGTGCCAGCAGCATATTACTAGCGGGGAAACCCAATGAGCAGTTCTTC	CASSILLAGKPNEQFF	TRBV7-2	TRBJ2-1	TRBD2	-
TGTGCCAGCAGGCCAGAGAGCGGACCCTCCTACGAGCAGTACTTC	CASRPESGPSYEQYF	TRBV25-1	TRBJ2-7	-	-
TGCAGCGTTGTGCTAGCGGGAGTGGCAGATACGCAGTATTTT	CSVVLAGVADTQYF	TRBV29-1	TRBJ2-3	TRBD2	-
TGCGCCAGCAGCTTGGGGGGCACCGGTGAACGGATCTTC	CASSLGGTGERIF	TRBV5-1	TRBJ2-1	-	-
TGTGCCAGCAGCCCAGTAGCGGGAAGCTCCTACAATGAGCAGTTCTTC	CASSPVAGSSYNEQFF	TRBV9	TRBJ2-1	TRBD2	-
TGTGCCAGCTCCACGGGGTATTCGATTAATTCACCCCTCCACTTT	CASSTGYSINSPLHF	TRBV27	TRBJ1-6	-	-
TGCGCCAGCGGCCATAGACAAGACACCGGGGAGCTGTTTTTT	CASGHRQDTGELFF	TRBV5-1	TRBJ2-2	-	-
TGTGCCAGCAGCCAAATGAACTATGGCTACACCTTC	CASSQMNYGYTF	TRBV5-6	TRBJ1-2	-	-
TGTGCCAGCAGTTACTCTCGCTCCCACGAGCAGTACTTC	CASSYSRSHEQYF	TRBV6-6	TRBJ2-7	-	once
TGTGCCAGCTCGGAAAGGGCGGGACGAACCTACGAGCAGTACTTC	CASSERAGRTYEQYF	TRBV27	TRBJ2-7	-	-
TGTGCCAGCCGAGCCCCCGTGTCAAGGACAGGGGGGGATGGCTACACCTTC	CASRAPVSRTGGDGYTF	TRBV27	TRBJ1-2	TRBD1	-
TGTGCCAGCAGAAACTCAGCCCCGGGGAATGAGCAGTTCTTC	CASRNSAPGNEQFF	TRBV6-1	TRBJ2-1	-	-
TGTGCCAGCAGCTTGGCAGACGAGCAGTACTTC	CASSLADEQYF	TRBV5-4	TRBJ2-7	-	-
TGTGCCAGCAGCCACGCTAGTAACCGAGAGACCCAGTACTTC	CASSHASNRETQYF	TRBV28	TRBJ2-5	-	-
TGCGCCAGCAGCCTTAGCGGGACCTACAATGAGCAGTTCTTC	CASSLSGTYNEQFF	TRBV4-1	TRBJ2-1	TRBD2	-
TGTGCCACCAGCAATACCGGGACTAGAGGAGATACGCAGTATTTT	CATSNTGTRGDTQYF	TRBV15	TRBJ2-3	TRBD2	-
TGTGCCAGCAGTTTAGGATCCCATCAGCCCCAGCATTTT	CASSLGSHQPQHF	TRBV27	TRBJ1-5	-	-
TGTGCGTCCGCCGACACAGGGTTTTGGGAGACCCAGTACTTC	CASADTGFWETQYF	TRBV28	TRBJ2-5	-	-
TGTGCCAGCAGCTTAGGTGGCGGGCGAGGGCCAAATGGCTACACCTTC	CASSLGGGRGPNGYTF	TRBV5-8	TRBJ1-2	-	-
TGTGCCAGCAGCGTAGGAGGGGGAGGGTACGAGCAGTACTTC	CASSVGGGGYEQYF	TRBV9	TRBJ2-7	-	-